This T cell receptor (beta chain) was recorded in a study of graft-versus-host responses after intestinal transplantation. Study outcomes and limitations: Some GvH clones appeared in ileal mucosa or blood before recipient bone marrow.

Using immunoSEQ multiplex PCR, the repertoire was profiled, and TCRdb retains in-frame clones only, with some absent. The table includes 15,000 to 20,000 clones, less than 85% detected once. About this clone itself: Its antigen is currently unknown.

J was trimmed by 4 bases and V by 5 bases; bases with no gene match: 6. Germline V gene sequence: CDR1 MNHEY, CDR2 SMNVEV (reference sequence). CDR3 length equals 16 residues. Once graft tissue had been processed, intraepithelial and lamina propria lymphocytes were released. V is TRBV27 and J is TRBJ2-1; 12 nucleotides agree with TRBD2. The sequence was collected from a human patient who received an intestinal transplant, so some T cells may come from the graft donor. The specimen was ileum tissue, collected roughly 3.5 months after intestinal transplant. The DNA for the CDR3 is TGTGCCAGCAGTCCTCCGGGGACTAGCGGGTACAATGAGCAGTTCTTC. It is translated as CASSPPGTSGYNEQFF.